Presented here are 17 T cell receptor beta chains from one specimen sequenced in a study of glioma-infiltrating T cells after dendritic cell vaccination. As for time point: after dendritic cell vaccination, including at tumor progression/relapse. Here immunoSEQ multiplex PCR was the method, and the copy in TCRdb shows in-frame clones only, minus some. The table has tens of thousands of clones, roughly four fifths seen once. Sequenced material: blood, taken after dendritic cell vaccination. These receptors all stem from a human donor with glioblastoma.

The chain joins TRBV13 to TRBJ1-3; unclear D gene. Germline V lookup: CDR1 PRHDT, CDR2 FYEKMQ (reference sequence). The CDR3 length is 15 residues. Trimming shortened V by 0 bases and J by 4 bases, and 10 bases separated the two germline ends. CDR3 sequence reads: CASSLGVRGGNTIYF. The CDR3 bases are TGTGCCAGCAGCTTAGGCGTGCGGGGAGGAAACACCATATATTTT.

The CDR3 sequence: CASSPSFF. The CDR3 bases are TGTGCCAGCAGCCCCTCTTTCTTT. The V call is TRBV7-8, the J call TRBJ1-1; D is ambiguous. The CDR3 consists of 8 residues. Germline V lookup: CDR1 SGHVS, CDR2 FQNEAQ. V gave up 5 bases and J gave up 12 bases, with 4 bases separating them.

The chain joins TRBV11-2 to TRBJ1-6; 7 bases line up with TRBD1. CDR1 SGHAT and CDR2 FQNNGV come from the germline V gene. V trimming: 5 bases; J trimming: 9 bases; junction bases outside the gene matches: 7. There are 14 residues in the CDR3. CDR3 loop: CASSLGQNVSPLHF. The CDR3 nucleotides are TGTGCCAGCAGCCTGGGACAGAACGTTTCACCCCTCCACTTT.

The V and J genes are TRBV5-8 and TRBJ1-1; 7 bases agree with TRBD1. CDR1 and CDR2 (germline): SGHTS, YDEGEE. The CDR3 has 13 residues. V lost 7 bases to trimming and J lost 1 base; unmatched junction nucleotides: 4. CDR3 residues: CASFRDRNTEAFF. The CDR3 DNA is TGTGCCAGCTTCCGGGACAGGAACACTGAAGCTTTCTTT.

The V gene is TRBV4-1, the J gene TRBJ2-7; 7 nucleotides match TRBD2. Germline CDR1 and CDR2: MGHRA and YSYEKL. The V segment lost 1 base and the J segment 2 bases; nucleotides outside the gene matches: 17. This CDR3 has 19 residues. In nucleotides, the CDR3 is TGCGCCAGCAGCCAAGCTCCCCCCGCGGGGGATGGGATTACCTACGAGCAGTACTTC. Its protein product is CASSQAPPAGDGITYEQYF.

V usage is TRBV30 and J usage is TRBJ2-5; 14 bases agree with TRBD2. V lost 5 bases, J lost 5 bases, and 7 bases stayed unmatched. In germline, CDR1 is GTSNPN, CDR2 SVGIG (reference sequence). This CDR3 contains 15 residues. CDR3 nucleotides: TGTGCCTGGGCCCCGGGACTAGCGGGGGAGGAGACCCAGTACTTC. It is translated as CAWAPGLAGEETQYF.

The chain combines TRBV19 with TRBJ1-2; no reliable D call. Trimming stripped 3 bases from V and 3 bases from J, with 8 bases between. The V gene's germline CDR1 is LNHDA and CDR2 SQIVND (reference sequence). The CDR3 extends over 13 amino acids. CDR3 sequence (DNA): TGTGCCAGTAGTATTGACGGGTACTATGGCTACACCTTC. Its protein is CASSIDGYYGYTF.

This clone was observed once. The V and J genes are TRBV4-3 and TRBJ2-2, with 9 bases lining up with TRBD2. The CDR3 has 16 amino acids. The ends lost 1 base at V and 7 bases at J; junction bases unmatched: 7. Germline values: CDR1 LGHNA, CDR2 YSLEER. CDR3 in DNA: TGCGCCAGCAGCCAAGTGTTGCGGGGGGGCAACGGGGAGCTGTTTTTT. Protein: CASSQVLRGGNGELFF.

The chain employs TRBV5-1 and TRBJ1-2; 9 nucleotides match TRBD1. This CDR3 is 14 amino acids long. V lost 4 bases and J lost 4; bases outside the gene matches: 5. Germline V gene sequence: CDR1 SGHRS, CDR2 YFSETQ. The CDR3 DNA reads TGCGCCAGCAGCCTAAAGACAGGGGGCTATGGCTACACCTTC. Protein product: CASSLKTGGYGYTF.

This chain uses TRBV6-5 with TRBJ2-1, with 7 bases fitting TRBD2. The germline CDR1 and CDR2 sequences are MNHEY and SVGAGI. The CDR3 totals 15 residues. The ends lost 0 bases at V and 1 base at J; junction bases unmatched: 0. CDR3 nucleotides: TGTGCCAGCAGTTACTCGCGGGGGTCCTACAATGAGCAGTTCTTC. The encoded protein is CASSYSRGSYNEQFF.

This chain uses TRBV4-2 with TRBJ1-4; weak D call: TRBD1 (5 bases). V lost 4 bases, J lost 6 bases, and 18 bases lay in between. The CDR3 spans 16 residues. The germline CDR1 and CDR2 sequences are LGHNA and YNFKEQ. The CDR3 protein is CASSPLGGIMDEKLFF. The CDR3 DNA follows: TGTGCCAGCAGCCCCCTGGGGGGGATCATGGATGAAAAACTGTTTTTT.

The chain links TRBV18 to TRBJ1-2; no definite D call. V gave up 2 bases and J gave up 0 bases, with 16 bases separating them. The CDR3 length is 17 residues. The germline CDR1 and CDR2 sequences are KGHSH and LQKENI. This chain's CDR3 is CASSPSGGSVANYGYTF. CDR3 in DNA: TGTGCCAGCTCACCATCGGGAGGATCGGTAGCTAACTATGGCTACACCTTC.

This clone occurred once. The chain carries TRBV18 and TRBJ2-1; 7 nucleotides agree with TRBD1. The CDR3 is made up of 17 amino acids. The ends lost 3 bases at V and 4 bases at J; junction bases unmatched: 12. The V gene's germline CDR1 is KGHSH and CDR2 LQKENI. CDR3 sequence reads: CASSPSTGTVQYNEQFF. CDR3 DNA: TGTGCCAGCTCACCCTCCACTGGGACAGTACAATACAATGAGCAGTTCTTC.

V usage is TRBV6-1 and J usage is TRBJ1-6; D possibly corresponds to TRBD1 (5 bases). The CDR3 sequence is 14 residues long. V lost 8 bases, J lost 0 bases, and 8 bases lay in between. CDR1 MNHNS and CDR2 SASEGT come from the germline V gene. This CDR3 is CASGGSSYNSPLHF. The CDR3 region has the DNA TGTGCCAGCGGGGGGAGCTCCTATAATTCACCCCTCCACTTT.

V usage is TRBV7-9 and J usage is TRBJ1-2; 7 bases match TRBD1. Per germline, CDR1 SEHNR and CDR2 FQNEAQ (reference sequence). The CDR3 sequence is 14 residues long. V shed 5 bases and J 3 bases; nucleotides not matched to a gene: 6. CDR3 protein: CASSNSGQHYGYTF. CDR3 in DNA: TGTGCCAGCAGCAACTCGGGACAGCACTATGGCTACACCTTC.

This chain connects TRBV5-1 to TRBJ2-3; a possible D gene is TRBD1 (7 bases). Germline-derived CDR1 and CDR2 are SGHRS and YFSETQ. Trimming left V 4 bases short and J 0 bases short, with 12 bases between. The CDR3 runs to 15 residues. CDR3 sequence: CASSVRGASTDTQYF. CDR3 DNA sequence: TGCGCCAGCAGCGTCAGGGGGGCTAGCACAGATACGCAGTATTTT.

This chain connects TRBV27 to TRBJ1-4; D possibly corresponds to TRBD1 (5 bases). CDR3 length: 17 amino acids. Trimming left V 5 bases short and J 7 bases short, with 23 bases between. Germline V lookup: CDR1 MNHEY, CDR2 SMNVEV (reference sequence). This chain's CDR3 is CASSPRGKGRISEKLFF. The CDR3, as DNA: TGTGCCAGCAGTCCGCGGGGTAAGGGGCGAATAAGTGAAAAACTGTTTTTT.